The entry below describes one T cell receptor beta chain. These data originate in a study of blood T cell repertoires in COVID-19. Overall study: The study drew acute and convalescent COVID-19 samples from the United States, Italy and Spain. PBMCs, B-cell-depleted T cells, or T cells were the source of the cDNA or gDNA that made up the material.

Under the authors' procedure: Amplification of reference gene primers provided the estimated nucleated cell counts. Sequencing used immunoSEQ multiplex PCR; TCRdb keeps in-frame clones, though not all of them. From that table come the V and J calls and clone size; the DNA was used to work out D and trimming. This table has about 160,000 clones, 85% to 95% appearing once. Trimming cost V 8 bases and J 10 bases, with 15 bases left between them. The CDR3 has 12 residues. Germline V gives CDR1 SGHVS, CDR2 FQNEAQ. The chain links TRBV7-8 to TRBJ2-1; possibly TRBD1 for D (6 bases). Source material: peripheral blood. The clonotype comes from a woman in her fifties or sixties with acute or convalescent COVID-19. CDR3 in DNA: TGTGCCAGCTATGCCCAGGGGATAGAGCAGTTCTTC. This translates into CASYAQGIEQFF.